The 30 T cell receptor beta chains given below trace back to one sample, sequenced in a study of identical twins. From the 5' RACE reads, TCRdb called clonotypes with MiXCR, one entry per CDR3 protein. The table has hundreds of thousands of distinct CDR3 sequences, 8.6% seen once; the top ten hold 0.85% to 1%. The same specimen was also included in a second study, on yellow fever vaccine responses in identical twins.

Source material: PBMCs. The receptors come from a woman between 18 and 30 years old in good health.

The chain recombines TRBV21-1 with TRBJ1-6; TRBD1 is taken as the D call from the table, unchecked against the DNA. TRBV21-1 has pseudogene status. CDR3 size: 15 residues. CDR3 coding DNA: TGTGCCAGCAGCAACAGGGGGCGAGGGAGATCACCCCTCCACTTT. Protein sequence: CASSNRGRGRSPLHF.

This clonotype was observed a handful of times. The CDR3 protein is CASSLRDSHEQYF. The CDR3, as DNA: TGTGCCAGCAGCTTAAGGGACAGCCACGAGCAGTACTTC. The V gene is TRBV5-8, the J gene TRBJ2-7, with 7 bases identical to TRBD1. The J segment lost 5 bases and the V segment lost 2 bases, leaving 4 bases of the junction unmatched. CDR3 length: 13 residues. From germline, CDR1 is SGHTS and CDR2 YDEGEE. Using reference TRBV5-8 and TRBJ2-7 for the parts outside the CDR3, the full variable domain is EAGVTQSPTHLIKTRGQQATLRCSPISGHTSVYWYQQALGLGLQFLLWYDEGEERNRGNFPPRFSGRQFPNYSSELNVNALELEDSALYLCASSLRDSHEQYFGPGTRLTVT.

The CDR3: CASRLQGLTYEQYF. Written as DNA, the CDR3 is TGTGCCAGCAGGTTACAGGGACTTACCTACGAGCAGTACTTC. This sequence joins TRBV2 and TRBJ2-7; D possibly uses TRBD1 or TRBD2 (6 bases each). Trimming shortened V by 6 bases and J by 2 bases, and 14 bases separated the two germline ends. The CDR3 consists of 14 residues. CDR1 and CDR2 (germline): SNHLY, FYNNEI. Variable domain in full (rest from reference TRBV2 and TRBJ2-7): EPEVTQTPSHQVTQMGQEVILRCVPISNHLYFYWYRQILGQKVEFLVSFYNNEISEKSEIFDDQFSVERPDGSNFTLKIRSTKLEDSAMYFCASRLQGLTYEQYFGPGTRLTVT.

The chain has TRBV7-9 and TRBJ2-2; D perhaps matches TRBD1 (5 bases). The germline V gene has CDR1 SEHNR and CDR2 FQNEAQ (reference sequence). V was pared by 1 base and J by 5 bases, with 14 bases between. The CDR3 is made up of 16 amino acids. DNA of the CDR3: TGTGCCAGCAGCTTAGTCGGCCAGGGAAGAACCGGGGAGCTGTTTTTT. Its protein is CASSLVGQGRTGELFF.

This sequence joins TRBV29-1 and TRBJ1-2, with TRBD1 identical over 9 bases. Trimming took 8 bases from V and 0 from J; bases not matched to a gene: 16. CDR1 and CDR2 from the germline V gene are SQVTM and ANQGSEA. The CDR3 has 17 residues. The CDR3, as DNA: TGCAGCTCTGATCCCCGGGACAGGGAGGCCCCTAACTATGGCTACACCTTC. As protein: CSSDPRDREAPNYGYTF. The complete variable domain, with remaining parts taken from reference TRBV29-1 and TRBJ1-2, reads SAVISQKPSRDICQRGTSLTIQCQVDSQVTMMFWYRQQPGQSLTLIATANQGSEATYESGFVIDKFPISRPNLTFSTLTVSNMSPEDSSIYLCSSDPRDREAPNYGYTFGSGTRLTVV.

The chain uses TRBV4-3 and TRBJ2-3, with a weak D call TRBD2 (7 bases). Germline V gives CDR1 LGHNA, CDR2 YSLEER. V lost 1 base to trimming and J lost 2 bases, with 13 bases between them. This CDR3 spans 16 amino acids. CDR3 sequence (DNA): TGCGCCAGCAGCCAAGTAGGCGGGGGCCCCACAGATACGCAGTATTTT. Translating it yields CASSQVGGGPTDTQYF.

This clonotype was seen ten or more times. The V and J genes are TRBV12-3 or TRBV12-4 and TRBJ2-4, with D unresolved. The CDR3 consists of 12 residues. V was pared by 4 bases and J by 5 bases, with 6 bases between. The CDR3 here is CASSSSQNIQYF. The CDR3 region has the DNA TGTGCCAGCAGTTCCTCCCAAAACATTCAGTACTTC.

This clonotype has more than one count but fewer than ten. The chain uses TRBV11-2 and TRBJ2-3; 12 nucleotides match TRBD2. Germline trimming cut 5 bases from V and 4 bases from J; bases unmatched to any gene: 19. Germline CDR1 reads SGHAT; CDR2 reads FQNNGV. CDR3 length: 20 amino acids. The CDR3, as DNA: TGTGCCAGCAGCCCAGAACCCTCGCTAGCGGGGGGGCTTGTTGCAGATACGCAGTATTTT. Residues: CASSPEPSLAGGLVADTQYF.

The chain combines TRBV11-2 with TRBJ2-5, with 10 nucleotides matching TRBD2. The trim removed 5 bases at V and 2 bases at J, leaving 11 bases unmatched. The length of the CDR3 is 17 residues. CDR1 is SGHAT and CDR2 is FQNNGV in the germline V gene. In DNA form, the CDR3 reads TGTGCCAGCAGCCAACGCGGAGGACTAGCGGATCAAGAGACCCAGTACTTC. Amino acids: CASSQRGGLADQETQYF.

This clonotype was seen ten or more times. The chain recombines TRBV12-3 or TRBV12-4 with TRBJ2-2; no clear D gene. CDR3 length: 16 residues. Trimming took off 6 bases at V and 2 bases at J, with 16 bases between the two ends. The CDR3 sequence is CASSPSRQANTGELFF. The CDR3 coding sequence is TGTGCCAGCAGCCCGTCGAGGCAGGCAAACACCGGGGAGCTGTTTTTT.

In this sample, this clonotype turned up a few times. The gene calls are TRBV7-8 and TRBJ2-3; D may be TRBD2 (5 bases). Germline V gives CDR1 SGHVS, CDR2 FQNEAQ. V lost 11 bases, J lost 4 bases, and 22 bases lay in between. This CDR3 is built from 15 residues. The CDR3 bases are TGTGCCGCCGCAAAGTTGAGGGTCGGCCCAGATACGCAGTATTTT. Translation gives CAAAKLRVGPDTQYF.

The CDR3 DNA is TGTGCCAGCAGCCCCCTCCCGAGCACTGAAGCTTTCTTT. Translation: CASSPLPSTEAFF. The chain joins TRBV7-9 to TRBJ1-1; no definite D call. The CDR3 has 13 amino acids. The V end was cut by 5 bases, the J end by 4 bases, with 11 bases between. Germline V gene lookup returns CDR1 SEHNR and CDR2 FQNEAQ (reference sequence).

This clonotype showed up just a few times. The chain is built from TRBV20-1 and TRBJ2-7, with TRBD2 matching 8 bases. This CDR3 is built from 13 residues. CDR1 DFQATT and CDR2 SNEGSKA come from the germline V gene (reference sequence). With V trimmed by 3 bases and J by 2 bases, 3 bases remained unmatched. In DNA, the CDR3 is TGCAGTGCTAGCGGGGGGGCCCCCTACGAGCAGTACTTC. Translation gives CSASGGAPYEQYF.

This clonotype was counted a few times. The CDR3 sequence is CASSSGYRLAQYF. The DNA for the CDR3 is TGCGCCAGCAGCTCGGGGTACCGCTTGGCCCAGTACTTC. The chain recombines TRBV5-1 with TRBJ2-5, with D perhaps matching TRBD2 (5 bases). The germline V gene encodes CDR1 SGHRS and CDR2 YFSETQ. Deletions cut 3 bases from V and 9 bases from J, with 15 bases between. The CDR3 extends over 13 amino acids.

The chain carries TRBV29-1 and TRBJ2-7; D unresolved. The V and J ends lost 4 bases and 0 bases respectively, with 10 bases between them. The CDR3 is 13 amino acids. CDR1 is SQVTM, CDR2 ANQGSEA, per germline. CDR3 protein: CSVGDFSSYEQYF. CDR3 coding DNA: TGCAGCGTTGGAGACTTTAGCTCCTACGAGCAGTACTTC.

The chain has TRBV4-2 and TRBJ1-2; D possibly corresponds to TRBD1 (5 bases). This CDR3 is built from 15 residues. Trimming removed 4 bases at V and 10 bases at J, with 22 bases between. CDR1 LGHNA and CDR2 YNFKEQ come from the germline V gene. CDR3 residues: CASSPSLGSGDAYTF. CDR3 in DNA: TGTGCCAGCAGCCCCTCACTCGGGTCGGGGGATGCCTACACCTTC.

The genes are TRBV4-1 and TRBJ1-2; D unclear. CDR3 length: 14 residues. Trimming took 4 bases from V and 6 from J, leaving 15 bases between them. The germline V gene has CDR1 MGHRA and CDR2 YSYEKL. In DNA form, the CDR3 reads TGCGCCAGCAGCCCAGTGGGGAGCTCCCATGGCTACACCTTC. Residues: CASSPVGSSHGYTF.

A few counts support this clonotype. V is TRBV3-1 and J is TRBJ1-3; 8 bases match TRBD1. Germline V gene sequence: CDR1 LGHDT, CDR2 YNNKEL (reference sequence). V was clipped by 4 bases and J by 1 base; unmatched bases: 6. The CDR3 is made up of 16 amino acids. In DNA form, the CDR3 reads TGTGCCAGCAGCCCCCTGGACAGGGAGTCTGGAAACACCATATATTTT. This codes for CASSPLDRESGNTIYF.

This sequence joins TRBV20-1 and TRBJ2-5, with 8 nucleotides matching TRBD1. In germline, CDR1 is DFQATT, CDR2 SNEGSKA (reference sequence). The V gene end was trimmed by 1 base and the J gene end by 10 bases; junction bases not matched to a gene: 8. The CDR3 length is 13 residues. CDR3 sequence: CSARGDRGPDQYF. CDR3 DNA sequence: TGCAGTGCTAGAGGTGACAGGGGACCAGACCAGTACTTC.

This clonotype has only a few counts. The V and J genes are TRBV5-1 and TRBJ2-3, with unresolved D. CDR1 is SGHRS and CDR2 is YFSETQ in the germline V gene. The CDR3 runs 14 residues. Trimming stripped 4 bases from V and 2 bases from J, with 11 bases between. The CDR3: CASSAVRATDTQYF. The CDR3 DNA reads TGCGCCAGCAGCGCGGTAAGGGCCACAGATACGCAGTATTTT.

This clonotype was seen more than once but under ten times. The chain recombines TRBV11-3 with TRBJ2-2, with TRBD1 identical over 7 bases. The germline CDR1 and CDR2 sequences are SGHNT and YENEEA. The CDR3 spans 13 residues. V was clipped by 3 bases and J by 7 bases; unmatched bases: 2. The CDR3 spells CASSFQGVGELFF. CDR3 sequence (DNA): TGTGCCAGCAGCTTCCAGGGGGTCGGGGAGCTGTTTTTT.

This clonotype was counted between two and nine times. This chain connects TRBV14 to TRBJ2-7; maybe TRBD1 (5 bases). The germline CDR1 and CDR2 sequences are SGHDN and FVKESK. Trimming cost V 1 base and J 3 bases, with 10 bases left between them. There are 14 residues in the CDR3. The CDR3 DNA reads TGTGCCAGCAGCCAAGTAACAGGCCGCTACGAGCAGTACTTC. Amino acids: CASSQVTGRYEQYF.

This clonotype was counted many times. The chain recombines TRBV4-3 with TRBJ2-1, with 8 bases matching TRBD2. The CDR3 length is 16 residues. Germline V lookup: CDR1 LGHNA, CDR2 YSLEER. Losses at the gene ends were 1 base for V and 8 bases for J; bases not matched to a gene: 10. CDR3 DNA: TGCGCCAGCAGCCAAGCGGGGGGGCAAATTAGGGATGAGCAGTTCTTC. Its protein is CASSQAGGQIRDEQFF.

This clonotype was counted between two and nine times. The V call is TRBV4-3, the J call TRBJ2-7; a possible D gene is TRBD2 (7 bases). Germline values: CDR1 LGHNA, CDR2 YSLEER. V was clipped by 0 bases and J by 4 bases, with 16 bases between them. CDR3 length: 16 amino acids. The DNA of the CDR3 is TGCGCCAGCAGCCAAGAACGGACAGTGGGAGGGTACGAGCAGTACTTC. As protein: CASSQERTVGGYEQYF.

This clonotype occurred a few times. The V gene is TRBV5-4, the J gene TRBJ2-7, with D uncertain. From germline, CDR1 is SGHNT and CDR2 YYREEE (reference sequence). This CDR3 comprises 16 residues. V was cut by 4 bases and J by 5 bases, with 22 bases left in between. CDR3 loop: CASSAAGPTIMDEQYF. Written as DNA, the CDR3 is TGTGCCAGCAGCGCAGCCGGCCCCACCATCATGGACGAGCAGTACTTC.

This clonotype has just a few counts. The gene calls are TRBV12-5 and TRBJ2-1; perhaps D is TRBD1 or TRBD2 (5 bases each). CDR3 length: 15 amino acids. Trimming removed 2 bases from V and 0 bases from J, with 8 bases in between. The germline gives CDR1 LGHNT, CDR2 FRNRAP. The CDR3 protein is CASGLWGTSYNEQFF. As DNA, the CDR3 is TGTGCTAGTGGTTTGTGGGGGACCTCCTACAATGAGCAGTTCTTC.

The chain uses TRBV29-1 and TRBJ2-3; 16 nucleotides align to TRBD2. Germline assignment: CDR1 SQVTM and CDR2 ANQGSEA. The CDR3 is 17 amino acids. After removal of 8 bases from V and 5 bases from J, the junction contained 13 bases not matched to a gene. Written as DNA, the CDR3 is TGCAGCCCACTGTCGGGACTAGCGGGGGGGCTTGGAGATACGCAGTATTTT. As protein: CSPLSGLAGGLGDTQYF.

V usage is TRBV7-2 and J usage is TRBJ1-1; 9 bases fit TRBD1. With 5 bases clipped from V and 7 bases from J, the junction kept 11 bases outside the gene matches. The CDR3 covers 15 residues. The germline V gene encodes CDR1 SGHTA and CDR2 FQGNSA. The CDR3 spells CASSKPPGQGSEAFF. In DNA, the CDR3 is TGTGCCAGCAGCAAACCCCCGGGACAGGGTAGTGAAGCTTTCTTT.

This clonotype appeared many times. The chain recombines TRBV12-3 or TRBV12-4 with TRBJ2-7; D unresolved. V gave up 0 bases and J gave up 5 bases, with 11 bases separating them. The CDR3 runs 14 residues. The DNA of the CDR3 is TGTGCCAGCAGTTTAGCGGGGTTCGAGAACGAGCAGTACTTC. Its translation: CASSLAGFENEQYF.

In this sample, this clonotype turned up a few times. The chain employs TRBV11-2 and TRBJ2-3, with TRBD2 matching 14 bases. The ends lost 5 bases at V and 3 bases at J; junction bases unmatched: 13. CDR1 is SGHAT and CDR2 is FQNNGV in the germline V gene. This CDR3 is built from 19 residues. CDR3 DNA sequence: TGTGCCAGCAGCAACAATAAGGGACTAGCGGGGGCCTTTACAGATACGCAGTATTTT. It is translated as CASSNNKGLAGAFTDTQYF.